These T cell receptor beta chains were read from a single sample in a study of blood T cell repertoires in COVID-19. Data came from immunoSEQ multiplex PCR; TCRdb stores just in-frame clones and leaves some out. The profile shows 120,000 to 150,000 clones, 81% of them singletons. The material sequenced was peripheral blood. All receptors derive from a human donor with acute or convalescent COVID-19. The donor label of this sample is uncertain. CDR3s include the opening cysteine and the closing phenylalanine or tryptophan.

CASTADRARQAFF,TRBJ1-1,TRBV6-4
CASSLDGTGAGYTF,TRBJ1-2,TRBV11-3
CASSLGAWRGYTF,TRBJ1-2,TRBV11-2
CATSRPPRGKNTEAFF,TRBJ1-1,TRBV15
CASRDRGRGQPQHF,TRBJ1-5,TRBV19
CASSLGGANTGELFF,TRBJ2-2,TRBV7-8
CASSLVQGEQYF,TRBJ2-7,TRBV7-6
CASSSGEEGDNSPLHF,TRBJ1-6,TRBV11-2
CASSPQGTTTGELFF,TRBJ2-2,TRBV6-5
CASSFRILADTDTQYF,TRBJ2-3,TRBV11-2
CASKLSPGSNTEAFF,TRBJ1-1,TRBV27
CASSLQAGGPDNEQFF,TRBJ2-1,TRBV7-6
CASRQGSGNTIYF,TRBJ1-3,TRBV12-3/TRBV12-4
CASSRGLAGGETQYF,TRBJ2-5,TRBV27
CASSVRTSGGAEGYNEQFF,TRBJ2-1,TRBV9
CASSYLTGLNTEAFF,TRBJ1-1,TRBV11-2
CASSLAREEAFF,TRBJ1-1,TRBV5-5
CASSPGTSGADTQYF,TRBJ2-3,TRBV10-2
CASSGGGYGPIYDEQFF,TRBJ2-1,TRBV10-1
CASSLAGGVGYTF,TRBJ1-2,TRBV5-4
CASSLTSGLPAGEQFF,TRBJ2-1,TRBV27
CASSIGAGRSYNEQFF,TRBJ2-1,TRBV19
CASSLGTGDEQFF,TRBJ2-1,TRBV11-3
CASSSRGGGYTF,TRBJ1-2,TRBV12-3/TRBV12-4
CASRGAGKGNQPQHF,TRBJ1-5,TRBV19
CASSLKARQGADEKLFF,TRBJ1-4,TRBV27
CASSSGLSNYNEQFF,TRBJ2-1,TRBV11-3
CASSYGGGLSQPQHF,TRBJ1-5,TRBV6-5
CASSPRGKGPNTEAFF,TRBJ1-1,TRBV13
CASSSTSGATDTQYF,TRBJ2-3,TRBV5-4
CASSLVGGNSGYTF,TRBJ1-2,TRBV5-1
CASSEGQVYTGELFF,TRBJ2-2,TRBV25-1
CATGRQMDNEQFF,TRBJ2-1,TRBV15